This passage covers 27 T cell receptor beta chains from one sample sequenced in a study of blood T cell repertoires in COVID-19 (dated by TCRdb to the early 2020s). Receptor libraries were prepared by the immunoSEQ multiplex PCR assay. This immuneACCESS table, as held by TCRdb, lists in-frame sequences with V and J called but not all clones. Of the missing ones, under half trace to an unresolved V gene in checked studies; the others have no known cause. The sample table records about 300,000 clones; 85% of these occur just once. 1.5% to 2% of the sample is in the top ten clones. The sequencing input was PBMCs or T cells enriched from blood (not recorded which). These receptor sequences come from a young woman who had been exposed to COVID-19.

V and J are TRBV5-4 and TRBJ2-1; D not resolved. This CDR3 has 14 residues. Germline CDR1 and CDR2: SGHNT and YYREEE (reference sequence). The V end was cut by 0 bases, the J end by 3 bases, with 7 bases between. The CDR3 loop reads CASSLGGSYNEQFF. DNA for the CDR3: TGTGCCAGCAGCTTGGGTGGCAGCTACAATGAGCAGTTCTTC.

The CDR3 nucleotides are TGTGCCAGCAGTTCCACAGGCCCTGGAAACACCATATATTTT. This codes for CASSSTGPGNTIYF. This chain links TRBV6-4 with TRBJ1-3; TRBD1 might be the D (5 bases). CDR1 and CDR2 from the germline V gene are MRHNA and SNTAGT. The CDR3 is 14 residues long. The ends were cut back, 5 bases at V and 2 bases at J, with 10 bases in the middle.

The V call is TRBV5-6, the J call TRBJ2-7; no firm D call. The CDR3 sequence is 11 residues long. V was clipped by 6 bases and J by 3 bases, with 7 bases between them. The germline V gene encodes CDR1 SGHDT and CDR2 YYEEEE. The CDR3, as DNA: TGTGCCAGCATCTCGGGCTACGAGCAGTACTTC. This sequence encodes CASISGYEQYF.

The chain uses TRBV5-6 and TRBJ1-2; possibly TRBD1 for D (6 bases). V lost 3 bases to trimming and J lost 4 bases, with 13 bases between them. There are 14 residues in the CDR3. CDR1 and CDR2 (germline): SGHDT, YYEEEE. The CDR3 sequence is CASSYEEQGYGYTF. The CDR3 DNA follows: TGTGCCAGCAGCTACGAAGAACAGGGCTATGGCTACACCTTC.

The rearrangement uses TRBV5-4 and TRBJ2-3, with TRBD2 matching over 9 bases. Trimming cost V 2 bases and J 4 bases; bases outside gene matches: 8. Germline-derived CDR1 and CDR2 are SGHNT and YYREEE (reference sequence). The CDR3 totals 16 residues. The CDR3 bases are TGTGCCAGCAGCTTTGCCCTAGCGGGAACTGCAGATACGCAGTATTTT. The encoded protein is CASSFALAGTADTQYF.

As concerns this clone: At one end, the junction sequence differs from germline, possibly due to a read error. The J gene is TRBJ2-5, the V gene TRBV5-5, with 7 bases that match TRBD1. The CDR3 has 14 residues. Germline CDR1 reads SGHKS; CDR2 reads YYEKEE (reference sequence). CDR3 DNA: TGTGCCAGCAGCCCGGGGACAGTCCAAGAAACCCAGTACTTC. Residues: CASSPGTVQETQYF.

This clone showed up many times. The sample contains more than one DNA sequence encoding this CDR3. The chain has TRBV28 and TRBJ1-1; possibly TRBD1 for D (5 bases). This CDR3 spans 13 amino acids. Deletions cut 3 bases from V and 5 bases from J, with 10 bases between. CDR1 and CDR2 from the germline V gene are MDHEN and SYDVKM. CDR3 coding DNA: TGTGCCAGCAGTTTGGGGGGTGGAACTGAAGCTTTCTTT. This translates into CASSLGGGTEAFF.

This chain connects TRBV2 to TRBJ1-2; unclear D gene. The germline V and J ends were trimmed by 4 bases and 5 bases, with 11 bases remaining between them. CDR1 SNHLY and CDR2 FYNNEI come from the germline V gene. The CDR3 is made up of 13 amino acids. CDR3 residues: CASSVEEVYGYTF. The CDR3 DNA reads TGTGCCAGCAGTGTAGAGGAAGTTTATGGCTACACCTTC.

The rearrangement joins TRBV3-1 (or the pseudogene TRBV3-2) to TRBJ2-5; tentative D call: TRBD2 (5 bases). The CDR3 sequence is 15 residues long. V gave up 4 bases and J gave up 1 base, with 13 bases separating them. Germline assignment: CDR1 LGHDT and CDR2 YNNKEL (reference sequence). CDR3 loop: CASSPGGSSQETQYF. Here the CDR3 DNA reads TGTGCCAGCAGCCCTGGTGGGAGCAGCCAAGAGACCCAGTACTTC.

The J gene is TRBJ2-4, the V gene TRBV27, with D tentatively TRBD2 (5 bases). CDR1 and CDR2 from the germline V gene are MNHEY and SMNVEV (reference sequence). The CDR3 is made up of 16 amino acids. The ends were cut back, 2 bases at V and 0 bases at J, with 11 bases in the middle. The CDR3: CASSLAGGGAKNIQYF. CDR3 nucleotide sequence: TGTGCCAGCAGTTTAGCGGGTGGAGGAGCCAAAAACATTCAGTACTTC.

The table lists this clone with a count of one. The rearrangement joins TRBV27 to TRBJ1-6, with a tentative D call TRBD1 (6 bases). The CDR3 length is 14 residues. Germline V CDR1 and CDR2: MNHEY, SMNVEV (reference sequence). Trimming removed 2 bases at V and 8 bases at J, with 10 bases between. The CDR3 bases are TGTGCCAGCAGTTTAGGGGGGGCCGATTCACCCCTCCACTTT. This gives the protein CASSLGGADSPLHF.

V is TRBV5-8 and J is TRBJ1-1; D is unresolved. The CDR3 consists of 12 residues. V gave up 4 bases and J gave up 5 bases, with 9 bases separating them. Germline-derived CDR1 and CDR2 are SGHTS and YDEGEE. For the CDR3, the DNA is TGTGCCAGCAGCATGAGAGGGACTGAAGCTTTCTTT. This translates into CASSMRGTEAFF. The full variable domain, with the rest looked up from reference TRBV5-8 and TRBJ1-1, is EAGVTQSPTHLIKTRGQQATLRCSPISGHTSVYWYQQALGLGLQFLLWYDEGEERNRGNFPPRFSGRQFPNYSSELNVNALELEDSALYLCASSMRGTEAFFGQGTRLTVV.

The CDR3 protein is CASRLAGGGNTQYF. In DNA, the CDR3 is TGTGCCAGTAGACTAGCGGGAGGAGGAAATACGCAGTATTTT. The chain is built from TRBV19 and TRBJ2-3, with 12 bases that match TRBD2. The CDR3 extends over 14 amino acids. The germline CDR1 and CDR2 sequences are LNHDA and SQIVND (reference sequence). V lost 6 bases, J lost 7 bases, and 5 bases stayed unmatched.

The chain recombines TRBV27 with TRBJ1-1; no clear D. The CDR3 extends over 16 amino acids. V lost 5 bases and J lost 1, with 17 bases in between. Germline V gene lookup returns CDR1 MNHEY and CDR2 SMNVEV (reference sequence). The CDR3 spells CASSPFSGQKNTEAFF. The CDR3 region has the DNA TGTGCCAGCAGTCCTTTCTCTGGGCAAAAGAACACTGAAGCTTTCTTT.

The chain uses TRBV7-8 and TRBJ2-7; D may be TRBD2 (6 bases). The ends were cut back, 5 bases at V and 0 bases at J, with 20 bases in the middle. Germline V gene lookup returns CDR1 SGHVS and CDR2 FQNEAQ. This CDR3 has 17 residues. The CDR3 here is CASSPIGGGEVSYEQYF. For the CDR3, the DNA is TGTGCCAGCAGCCCCATCGGTGGAGGGGAAGTCTCCTACGAGCAGTACTTC.

This sequence joins TRBV6-1 and TRBJ1-5; TRBD1 aligns across 7 bases. The junction had 4 bases not matched to a gene; V was cut back by 1 base and J by 7 bases. The CDR3 spans 14 residues. Germline V gene sequence: CDR1 MNHNS, CDR2 SASEGT. The CDR3 sequence: CASSEERGRQPQHF. The CDR3 DNA sequence: TGTGCCAGCAGTGAAGAGAGGGGGCGACAGCCCCAGCATTTT.

The V call is TRBV5-1, the J call TRBJ1-2; D possibly corresponds to TRBD1 (5 bases). Looked up from germline, CDR1 is SGHRS and CDR2 is YFSETQ. The CDR3 totals 13 residues. Trimming shortened V by 0 bases and J by 8 bases, and 11 bases separated the two germline ends. The CDR3, as DNA: TGCGCCAGCAGCTTGGGCAGGGTGGAAGGCTACACCTTC. It translates to CASSLGRVEGYTF.

The rearrangement links TRBV10-3 to TRBJ1-5, with a possible D match to TRBD1 (6 bases). CDR3 length equals 14 residues. CDR1 ENHRY and CDR2 SYGVKD come from the germline V gene. V was pared by 4 bases and J by 3 bases, with 10 bases between. CDR3 in amino acids: CAISGGGTNQPQHF. The CDR3 DNA sequence: TGTGCCATCAGTGGAGGGGGTACCAATCAGCCCCAGCATTTT.

V usage is TRBV6-5 and J usage is TRBJ1-5; maybe TRBD1 (5 bases). The CDR3 has 14 amino acids. Trimming removed 5 bases at V and 7 bases at J, with 15 bases between. CDR1 and CDR2 from the germline V gene are MNHEY and SVGAGI. The CDR3 nucleotides read TGTGCCAGCAGTAGAAGAGAAAAGGGGCAGCCCCAGCATTTT. It codes for CASSRREKGQPQHF.

V usage is TRBV12-5 and J usage is TRBJ1-3, with D possibly TRBD1 on 5 matching bases. From germline, CDR1 is LGHNT and CDR2 FRNRAP. The germline V and J ends were trimmed by 8 bases and 8 bases, with 16 bases remaining between them. CDR3 length: 13 residues. The CDR3 sequence is CASSAGLSDTIYF. The CDR3 DNA reads as TGTGCTAGTTCAGCAGGGTTATCTGACACCATATATTTT.

V usage is TRBV27 and J usage is TRBJ1-1; 9 bases are a match to TRBD1. This CDR3 has 17 amino acids. The J segment lost 1 base and the V segment lost 0 bases, leaving 6 bases of the junction unmatched. CDR1 and CDR2 (germline): MNHEY, SMNVEV (reference sequence). Written as DNA, the CDR3 is TGTGCCAGCAGTTTATCCCTAAGGACAGGGGCGAACACTGAAGCTTTCTTT. This translates into CASSLSLRTGANTEAFF.

This sequence joins TRBV27 and TRBJ2-1, with 9 bases fitting TRBD1. CDR1 is MNHEY and CDR2 is SMNVEV in the germline V gene (reference sequence). V lost 4 bases to trimming and J lost 0 bases; unmatched junction nucleotides: 13. This CDR3 has 19 amino acids. The CDR3, as DNA: TGTGCCAGCAGTTCTGACGGGACAGGGTTTTGGAGCTCCTACAATGAGCAGTTCTTC. It translates to CASSSDGTGFWSSYNEQFF.

The chain recombines TRBV14 with TRBJ2-2, with 10 bases matching TRBD1. The J segment lost 6 bases and the V segment lost 2 bases, leaving 3 bases of the junction unmatched. Germline V CDR1 and CDR2: SGHDN, FVKESK. The CDR3 has 15 amino acids. CDR3 protein: CASSQRQGAAGELFF. The CDR3 nucleotides read TGTGCCAGCAGCCAACGACAGGGGGCTGCCGGGGAGCTGTTTTTT.

V usage is TRBV6-8 and J usage is TRBJ1-5; 7 nucleotides align to TRBD1. V trimming: 0 bases; J trimming: 5 bases; junction bases outside the gene matches: 13. CDR3 length equals 18 residues. CDR1 and CDR2 from the germline V gene are MNHGY and SAAAGT. The CDR3 DNA reads TGTGCCAGCAGTTACTCGATTCGCCGGGACAGCCCCCATCAGCCCCAGCATTTT. Its protein product is CASSYSIRRDSPHQPQHF.

The V call is TRBV28, the J call TRBJ2-5; 9 bases are shared with TRBD2. V dropped 5 bases and J dropped 5; count of bases not matched to a gene: 6. Germline V lookup: CDR1 MDHEN, CDR2 SYDVKM. This CDR3 spans 14 amino acids. CDR3 region: CASSRGGADETQYF. In DNA form, the CDR3 reads TGTGCCAGCAGTCGCGGGGGGGCGGACGAGACCCAGTACTTC.

This sequence joins TRBV6-2 or TRBV6-3 and TRBJ1-4, with D hard to call. Per the germline V gene, CDR1 is MNHEY and CDR2 is SVGEGT. This CDR3 spans 15 amino acids. Trimming left V 0 bases short and J 7 bases short, with 12 bases between. The CDR3 region is CASSYSTGGAEKLFF. As DNA, the CDR3 is TGTGCCAGCAGTTACTCGACCGGCGGAGCTGAAAAACTGTTTTTT.

This rearrangement joins TRBV19 to TRBJ1-2; perhaps TRBD1 as D (6 bases). Germline-derived CDR1 and CDR2 are LNHDA and SQIVND (reference sequence). V dropped 3 bases and J dropped 1 base, with 12 bases sitting between them. CDR3 length: 15 residues. CDR3 sequence: CASSMDSDYNYGYTF. CDR3 bases: TGTGCCAGTAGTATGGACAGTGACTATAACTATGGCTACACCTTC.